This is a list of T cell receptor beta chains from one sample in a study of beta chain features in type 1 diabetes. Produced via immunoSEQ multiplex PCR; TCRdb's table is partial and in-frame only. The profile covers roughly 120,000 clones, with 40% appearing a single time and about 0.07% taken by the ten largest. Source material: stem cell memory CD4+ T cells from blood. The receptors derive from a woman in her late teens or twenties in good health. Each CDR3 is given with its conserved first and last residue. D genes are given only for firm matches. Expanded clones get a size class; other rows say once, few or many, or leave the size out.

d_gene	j_gene	v_gene	abundance	CDR3nt	CDR3aa
TRBD2	TRBJ2-5	TRBV7-2	few	TGTGCCAGCAGCTTAGTGTCTAGCGGGTCCATCCAGACCCAGTACTTC	CASSLVSSGSIQTQYF
NA	TRBJ2-1	TRBV6-1	NA	TGTGCCAGCAGCCTCCGCCGGGGCAATGAGCAGTTCTTC	CASSLRRGNEQFF
NA	TRBJ2-3	TRBV7-9	many	TGTGCCAGCAGCCCCCCTTCAGATACGCAGTATTTT	CASSPPSDTQYF
NA	TRBJ2-7	TRBV4-2	NA	TGTGCCAGCAGCCAACGGCAGGGGACCTACGAGCAGTACTTC	CASSQRQGTYEQYF
NA	TRBJ2-2	TRBV11-2	NA	TGTGCCAGCAGCTACAGGGTGGCGCTTTTCGCGAACACCGGGGAGCTGTTTTTT	CASSYRVALFANTGELFF
TRBD2	TRBJ2-7	TRBV7-6	NA	TGTGCCAGCAGCCCTAGCGGGCCGATCTACGAGCAGTACTTC	CASSPSGPIYEQYF
NA	TRBJ1-1	TRBV5-1	NA	TGCGCCAGCAGCTTGGCGGGGGGGGCAAACACTGAAGCTTTCTTT	CASSLAGGANTEAFF
TRBD1	TRBJ2-4	TRBV7-2	NA	TGTGCCAGCAGCCCGACAGGGGGAGGCAAAAACATTCAGTACTTC	CASSPTGGGKNIQYF
TRBD1	TRBJ1-2	TRBV29-1	few	TGCAGCGTAAGACAGGGGGCCGTGGGTGGCTACACCTTC	CSVRQGAVGGYTF
TRBD2	TRBJ2-1	TRBV30	NA	TGTGCCTGGAGAGCGGGGTCCTACAATGAGCAGTTCTTC	CAWRAGSYNEQFF
NA	TRBJ1-4	TRBV30	few	TGTGCCTGGAGACTACAGGGAATGAATGAAAAACTGTTTTTT	CAWRLQGMNEKLFF
TRBD2	TRBJ2-7	TRBV27	once	TGTGCCAGCAGGCTGCGAGGGGCTAGCGGGAGTTATTCTCTCGAGCAGTACTTC	CASRLRGASGSYSLEQYF
NA	TRBJ2-7	TRBV27	NA	TGTGCCAGCAGTTTAACTGGCTCCTACGAGCAGTACTTC	CASSLTGSYEQYF
TRBD1	TRBJ2-7	TRBV5-1	NA	TGCGCCAGCAGCAAATTGACAGGGTTGGAATACGAGCAGTACTTC	CASSKLTGLEYEQYF
NA	TRBJ2-7	TRBV14	NA	TGTGCCAGCAGCCAAGCGGGGAGCGAGCAGTACTTC	CASSQAGSEQYF
TRBD2	TRBJ2-1	TRBV4-1	NA	TGCGCCAGCAGCCAAGGGCTAGCGGGAGGGCAATTGTATGAGCAGTTCTTC	CASSQGLAGGQLYEQFF
NA	TRBJ2-7	TRBV11-2	NA	TGTGCCAGCAGCTTAACAGGCCCGAATTACGAGCAGTACTTC	CASSLTGPNYEQYF
NA	TRBJ1-5	TRBV6-1	few	TGTGCCAGTACCAGGGGTGGCAATCAGCCCCAGCATTTT	CASTRGGNQPQHF
TRBD2	TRBJ2-1	TRBV15	NA	TGTGCCACCAGCAGAGATCAACTAGCGGGAGGGCGACGGGGGTGGAATGAGCAGTTCTTC	CATSRDQLAGGRRGWNEQFF
NA	TRBJ2-7	TRBV5-4	few	TGTGCCAGCAGCTTGATCTCTAGCAGGCTCGACTACGAGCAGTACTTC	CASSLISSRLDYEQYF
NA	TRBJ1-1	TRBV5-1	NA	TGCGCCAGCAGCTTTCAGTGGAACACTGAAGCTTTCTTT	CASSFQWNTEAFF
TRBD2	TRBJ2-1	TRBV28	few	TGTGCCAGCAGTTCGGGACTAGCGGGAGGGTTCAATGAGCAGTTCTTC	CASSSGLAGGFNEQFF
TRBD2	TRBJ2-2	TRBV6-4	NA	TGTGCCACTTCGGGAGCGGGAGCCGGGGAGCTGTTTTTT	CATSGAGAGELFF
TRBD2	TRBJ2-5	TRBV7-3	few	TGTGCCAGCAGCGCCGGACTAGCGGGAGGGACCCAGTACTTC	CASSAGLAGGTQYF
TRBD2	TRBJ2-4	TRBV9	few	TGTGCCAGCAGCAAAGAAGCGGGAATAGCCAAAAACATTCAGTACTTC	CASSKEAGIAKNIQYF
TRBD1	TRBJ2-7	TRBV15	NA	TGTGCCACCAGCAGCCGGAGACAGGGGTTGTACGAGCAGTACTTC	CATSSRRQGLYEQYF
NA	TRBJ2-7	TRBV25-1	NA	TGTGCCAGCAGTGACCTGGCCTCCTACGAGCAGTACTTC	CASSDLASYEQYF
NA	TRBJ2-2	TRBV10-3	few	TGTGCCATCCGTAAGGGGAAGAACACCGGGGAGCTGTTTTTT	CAIRKGKNTGELFF
TRBD1	TRBJ1-4	TRBV7-3	NA	TGTGCCAGCAGCTTACCCACCGACAGGGTCCCGTCGGGTGAAAAACTGTTTTTT	CASSLPTDRVPSGEKLFF
TRBD2	TRBJ2-3	TRBV7-2	NA	TGTGCCAGCAGCTATCGGACTAGCGGGAGCCGTTCGCAGTATTTT	CASSYRTSGSRSQYF
TRBD2	TRBJ2-7	TRBV7-9	NA	TGTGCCAGCAGCTCATGGACTAGCGGGTACGAGCAGTACTTC	CASSSWTSGYEQYF
TRBD2	TRBJ2-6	TRBV9	NA	TGTGCCAGCAGACCGGGACTAGCATCTGGGGCCAACGTCCTGACTTTC	CASRPGLASGANVLTF
TRBD1	TRBJ2-1	TRBV5-1	NA	TGCGCCAGCAGCCAACAGGGGGTTGCGGCCTACAATGAGCAGTTCTTC	CASSQQGVAAYNEQFF
TRBD1	TRBJ1-2	TRBV19	few	TGTGCCAGTAGTATAGCACACAGGGGCAATTATGGCTACACCTTC	CASSIAHRGNYGYTF
NA	TRBJ2-5	TRBV9	NA	TGTGCCAGCAGCGTAGTCCCCGGGGAGACCCAGTACTTC	CASSVVPGETQYF
NA	TRBJ1-5	TRBV28	NA	TGTGCCAGCAGTACACAGGAATGGAGGGGTCAGCCCCAGCATTTT	CASSTQEWRGQPQHF
NA	TRBJ1-1	TRBV28	NA	TGTGTAACCACTGACTCAAACACTGAAGCTTTCTTT	CVTTDSNTEAFF
NA	TRBJ1-2	TRBV7-2	NA	TGTGCCAGCAGCCCACAGGTGGTGGGGGCAGAATTCTATGGCTACACCTTC	CASSPQVVGAEFYGYTF
NA	TRBJ1-4	TRBV5-1	NA	TGCGCCAGCAGCTTGAGGACTGATACTAATGAAAAACTGTTTTTT	CASSLRTDTNEKLFF
NA	TRBJ1-1	TRBV6-5	NA	TGTGCCAGCAGTTACTCGAGGCGGGTCACTGAAGCTTTCTTT	CASSYSRRVTEAFF
TRBD2	TRBJ2-5	TRBV5-1	NA	TGCGCCAGCAGCTCGGGACTAGCGGGAAAAGAGACCCAGTACTTC	CASSSGLAGKETQYF
TRBD2	TRBJ2-1	TRBV28	few	TGTGCCAGCAGGGAGCTAGCGGGAGGCCGCAATGAGCAGTTCTTC	CASRELAGGRNEQFF
TRBD2	TRBJ2-7	TRBV5-4	NA	TGTGCCAGCAGCCCCAGCGGGAGGTTCCACGAGCAGTACTTC	CASSPSGRFHEQYF
TRBD2	TRBJ2-7	TRBV5-1	NA	TGCGCCAGCAGCTTGTCCCTAGCGGGAGGTCCTAGCTCCTACGAGCAGTACTTC	CASSLSLAGGPSSYEQYF
NA	TRBJ1-2	TRBV25-1	NA	TGTGCCAGCAGTCTACTCGGGGGGGACCGACACTATGGCTACACCTTC	CASSLLGGDRHYGYTF
TRBD1	TRBJ2-1	TRBV7-9	NA	TGTGCCAGCAGCCCCCGGGACAGTTACAATGAGCAGTTCTTC	CASSPRDSYNEQFF
TRBD2	TRBJ2-1	TRBV7-2	NA	TGTGCCAGCAGCTTAGGATTACTAGCGGGAGTCTACAATGAGCAGTTCTTC	CASSLGLLAGVYNEQFF
NA	TRBJ2-7	TRBV4-2	NA	TGTGCCAGCAGCCAACAGGACAGACCCTACGAGCAGTACTTC	CASSQQDRPYEQYF
TRBD2	TRBJ2-7	TRBV19	NA	TGTGCCAGTAGTCCACGGACTAGCGGCAACTACGAGCAGTACTTC	CASSPRTSGNYEQYF